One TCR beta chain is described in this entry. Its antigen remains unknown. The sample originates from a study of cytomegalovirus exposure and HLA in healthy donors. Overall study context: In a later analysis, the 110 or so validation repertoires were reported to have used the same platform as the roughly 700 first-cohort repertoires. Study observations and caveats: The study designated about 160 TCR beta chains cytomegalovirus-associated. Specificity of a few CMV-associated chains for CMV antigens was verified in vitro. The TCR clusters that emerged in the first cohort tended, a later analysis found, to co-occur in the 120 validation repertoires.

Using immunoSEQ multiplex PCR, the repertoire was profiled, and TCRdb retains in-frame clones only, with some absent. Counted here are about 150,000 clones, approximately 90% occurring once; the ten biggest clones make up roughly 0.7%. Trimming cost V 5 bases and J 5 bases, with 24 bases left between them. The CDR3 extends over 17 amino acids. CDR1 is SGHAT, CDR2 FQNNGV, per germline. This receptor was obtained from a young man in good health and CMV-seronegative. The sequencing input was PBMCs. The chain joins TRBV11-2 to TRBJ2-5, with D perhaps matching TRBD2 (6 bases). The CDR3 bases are TGTGCCAGCAGCCGGCGAGGGGCGGGGTCCAGGAAGGAGACCCAGTACTTC. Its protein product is CASSRRGAGSRKETQYF.